This T cell receptor beta chain was sequenced for a study of naive and memory T cell subsets. V was shortened by 6 bases and J by 14 bases, with 14 bases between the two germline ends. The germline gives CDR1 MDHEN, CDR2 SYDVKM. The CDR3 covers 11 residues. Alpha and beta libraries were amplified separately from the second PCR onward. CMV status came from CD4+ IFNgamma after overnight CMV lysate stimulation. CD4 T cells were positively selected, then CD8 T cells from the CD4-negative fraction. On this clonotype: Its antigen is as yet unknown.

Study-wide findings and caveats: Over 95% of naive TCR sequences appeared only once, unlike memory subsets. Naive repertoires, especially CD8, held a few larger clonotypes, possibly memory cells re-expressing CD45RA.

The beta constant-region primer was an equimolar mix of two oligonucleotides covering TRBC1 and TRBC2. Ligated cDNA was amplified by four rounds of PCR with nested alpha and beta constant-region primers and SP2. TCRdb recomputed calls from the UMI-ligation and nested PCR reads with MiXCR, one row per CDR3 protein. This repertoire shows around 140,000 distinct CDR3 sequences, about 20% found once; its top ten account for 0.55% to 0.75%. The chain links TRBV28 to TRBJ2-1; D might be TRBD2 (5 bases). This TCR was recovered from a human donor in good health. Source material: naive CD8+ T cells from blood. This chain's CDR3 is CASSWASMEFF. DNA of the CDR3: TGTGCCAGCAGCTGGGCTAGCATGGAGTTCTTC.